This TCR beta chain was captured in a study of cytomegalovirus exposure and HLA in healthy donors. Study results and limitations: The authors later found most CMV-associated TCR beta chains appeared HLA-restricted. Analysis was carried out at a later point, and it linked a missense DCLRE1C variant to TCR beta V- and J-gene trimming.

Germline CDR1 reads MNHNS; CDR2 reads SASEGT. Deletions cut 1 base from V and 0 bases from J, with 14 bases between. CDR3 length equals 17 residues. With respect to this clone: Its antigen is currently unknown.

Primers for the PCR totalled 60 Vbeta and 13 Jbeta. The method was immunoSEQ multiplex PCR; TCRdb's version includes in-frame clones alone and lacks a portion of them. There are 99,000 or so clones in the sample; over 12% occur only once, and roughly 0.8% lies in the top ten. The sequencing input was PBMCs. The TCR sequence derives from a female donor in good health and CMV-seronegative. This chain uses TRBV6-1 with TRBJ2-3; a possible D gene is TRBD1 (6 bases). The CDR3 nucleotides are TGTGCCAGCAGTGAAGGAAGAGGGACACCCAGCACAGATACGCAGTATTTT. It translates to CASSEGRGTPSTDTQYF.